A single sample gave rise to the 15 T cell receptor beta chains below, sequenced in a study of chronic HIV infection and antiretroviral therapy. TCRdb reprocessed the 5' RACE reads via MiXCR and lists one record per CDR3 protein. The table lists fewer than 40,000 distinct CDR3 sequences, 7% to 10% of them singletons, with about 2.7% in the top ten. The specimen sequenced was peripheral blood. These receptors were taken from an adult who had HIV and had not received antiretroviral therapy, or was an uninfected healthy control (not recorded which).

There are many counts of this clonotype. DNA for the CDR3: TGCGCCAGCAGCTCGGGGCACAGCTACGAGCAGTACTTC. Amino acids: CASSSGHSYEQYF. V is TRBV5-1 and J is TRBJ2-7, with D tentatively TRBD1 or TRBD2 (5 bases each). Between the trimmed V and J ends, which lost 3 bases and 3 bases, there was a span of 10 bases. The germline CDR1 and CDR2 sequences are SGHRS and YFSETQ. The CDR3 contains 13 residues.

The chain couples TRBV6-2 or TRBV6-3 to TRBJ1-5; tentatively, D is TRBD1 (5 bases). The length of the CDR3 is 15 residues. Trimming took 2 bases from V and 3 from J, leaving 11 bases between them. Germline-derived CDR1 and CDR2 are MNHEY and SVGEGT. Here the CDR3 DNA reads TGTGCCAGCAGTTACCTAGACAGACCCAATCAGCCCCAGCATTTT. Amino acids: CASSYLDRPNQPQHF.

Only a few counts were recorded for this clonotype. V and J are TRBV6-5 and TRBJ1-1; no reliable D call. Trimming pared 2 bases from V and 5 bases from J, leaving 15 bases between. The germline V gene encodes CDR1 MNHEY and CDR2 SVGAGI. The CDR3 is 15 amino acids. This chain's CDR3 is CASSYVRAESTEAFF. In DNA form, the CDR3 reads TGTGCCAGCAGTTACGTAAGGGCTGAAAGTACTGAAGCTTTCTTT.

This clonotype was seen many times. The V call is TRBV24-1, the J call TRBJ2-7, with D tentatively TRBD2 (5 bases). The CDR3 is 16 amino acids. V was pared by 9 bases and J by 11 bases, with 31 bases between. The V gene's germline CDR1 is KGHDR and CDR2 SFDVKD. The CDR3 here is CATGTGRNSRELEEYF. The CDR3 bases are TGTGCCACCGGTACTGGACGTAATTCCCGGGAACTAGAAGAGTACTTC.

The table lists this clonotype with many counts. The CDR3 nucleotides are TGTGCCAGCAGCCCAAGGGGGAACCAGAACACTGAAGCTTTCTTT. It yields the protein CASSPRGNQNTEAFF. The chain employs TRBV9 and TRBJ1-1; maybe TRBD1 (6 bases). Trimming removed 4 bases at V and 1 base at J, with 14 bases between. Germline CDR1 and CDR2: SGDLS and YYNGEE. The CDR3 runs to 15 residues.

The gene calls are TRBV29-1 and TRBJ1-1; TRBD1 is a possible D gene (5 bases). With 4 bases removed from V and 1 base from J, the gap between germline ends came to 16 bases. CDR3 length: 15 residues. Germline V gene data show CDR1 as SQVTM and CDR2 as ANQGSEA. The CDR3 bases are TGCAGCGTTGGGGGCCGACAGCAGAGGAACACTGAAGCTTTCTTT. This translates into CSVGGRQQRNTEAFF.

This clonotype appeared a few times. The chain carries TRBV20-1 and TRBJ2-7; 14 nucleotides agree with TRBD2. Germline values: CDR1 DFQATT, CDR2 SNEGSKA (reference sequence). V dropped 6 bases and J dropped 6; count of bases not matched to a gene: 7. This CDR3 comprises 14 residues. CDR3 in DNA: TGCAGTGCCGGTAGCGGACTAGCGGGGGGCGAGCAGTACTTC. This sequence encodes CSAGSGLAGGEQYF.

The V gene is TRBV7-2, the J gene TRBJ2-3, with D unresolved. In germline, CDR1 is SGHTA, CDR2 FQGNSA. This CDR3 spans 12 amino acids. With 4 bases removed from V and 2 bases from J, the gap between germline ends came to 4 bases. The CDR3 sequence is CASSSFTDTQYF. The CDR3 region has the DNA TGTGCCAGCAGCTCCTTCACAGATACGCAGTATTTT.

The gene calls are TRBV14 and TRBJ2-3; D is possibly TRBD2 (6 bases). The CDR3 spans 19 residues. Germline CDR1 reads SGHDN; CDR2 reads FVKESK. Trimming cost V 0 bases and J 0 bases, with 19 bases left between them. DNA of the CDR3: TGTGCCAGCAGCCAAGAACCGGGACTTTTCTCACTTAGCACAGATACGCAGTATTTT. The encoded protein is CASSQEPGLFSLSTDTQYF.

This clonotype came up many times. Written as DNA, the CDR3 is TGCGCCAGCAGCTTGCAGCTACCCACAGATACGCAGTATTTT. Its protein product is CASSLQLPTDTQYF. The chain carries TRBV5-1 and TRBJ2-3, with no clear D. The CDR3 has 14 residues. CDR1 SGHRS and CDR2 YFSETQ come from the germline V gene. The V end was cut by 1 base, the J end by 2 bases, with 8 bases between.

DNA of the CDR3: TGCAGCGTTGTCCCCAGAGAGACCCAGTACTTC. Translation: CSVVPRETQYF. The chain employs TRBV29-1 and TRBJ2-5; no firm D call. V shed 4 bases and J shed 4 bases, with 7 bases lying between them. The CDR3 length is 11 residues. Germline assignment: CDR1 SQVTM and CDR2 ANQGSEA.

The chain has TRBV29-1 and TRBJ1-2; D is ambiguous. CDR1 SQVTM and CDR2 ANQGSEA come from the germline V gene. Trimming shortened V by 2 bases and J by 6 bases, and 4 bases separated the two germline ends. The CDR3 is 10 residues long. CDR3 in amino acids: CSVETDGYTF. The CDR3 DNA follows: TGCAGCGTTGAAACCGATGGCTACACCTTC.

The chain recombines TRBV5-4 with TRBJ1-2; D is perhaps TRBD1 (6 bases). V was clipped by 3 bases and J by 2 bases, with 11 bases between them. The CDR3 totals 14 residues. CDR1 and CDR2 (germline): SGHNT, YYREEE (reference sequence). CDR3 residues: CASSSTGTNYGYTF. The CDR3 DNA reads as TGTGCCAGCAGCTCAACAGGGACAAACTATGGCTACACCTTC.

This clonotype has more than one count but fewer than ten. This rearrangement joins TRBV7-9 to TRBJ1-2; TRBD1 aligns across 7 bases. Germline V gives CDR1 SEHNR, CDR2 FQNEAQ (reference sequence). The ends lost 6 bases at V and 4 bases at J; junction bases unmatched: 8. The CDR3 runs to 14 residues. CDR3: CASSYRQGTYGYTF. CDR3 in DNA: TGTGCCAGCAGTTATCGACAGGGAACCTATGGCTACACCTTC. Drawing the rest from reference TRBV7-9 and TRBJ1-2, the complete variable domain is DTGVSQNPRHKITKRGQNVTFRCDPISEHNRLYWYRQTLGQGPEFLTYFQNEAQLEKSRLLSDRFSAERPKGSFSTLEIQRTEQGDSAMYLCASSYRQGTYGYTFGSGTRLTVV.

V and J are TRBV7-3 and TRBJ1-2; D is uncertain. Germline V gives CDR1 SGHTA, CDR2 FQGTGA. The germline V and J ends were trimmed by 5 bases and 7 bases, with 29 bases remaining between them. CDR3 length: 18 residues. In DNA, the CDR3 is TGTGCCAGCAGCCCCCAGTCGGGGTTTAAGGTCGGGTACACTGGCTACACCTTC. Residues: CASSPQSGFKVGYTGYTF.